This TCR beta chain was identified in a study of shared clonotypes between healthy human individuals. J lost 1 base, V lost 0 bases, and 9 bases had no gene match. CDR3 length: 18 residues. Germline CDR1 and CDR2: SGHDN and FVKESK. Authors' data handling: There were no quality scores in the junction-only immunoSEQ sequences, so filtering differed. TCRdb keeps only in-frame clones here, not all; method: immunoSEQ multiplex PCR. The V and J calls and clone size were taken over from that table, and D and trimming were inferred from the DNA. This sample has approximately 2,300,000 clones, with roughly 92% found just once.

The sequenced sample consisted of naive CD4+ T cells from PBMCs. Subset denoted: CD45RA+ positively selected. This TCR derives from a man between 18 and 29 years old in good health. Some clones in this sample may be carry-over from other donors' samples. V and J are TRBV14 and TRBJ2-3; 8 bases map to TRBD2. This CDR3 is CASSQELKAGGRTDTQYF. CDR3 coding DNA: TGTGCCAGCAGCCAAGAATTAAAGGCGGGAGGTCGCACAGATACGCAGTATTTT.